The clone carrying this TCR beta chain was seen just once. Profiled with immunoSEQ multiplex PCR; TCRdb holds only in-frame clones, not every one. The profile shows fewer than 150,000 clones, around 80% of them singletons. The data stem from a study of cytotoxic CD8 clonotypes in ibrutinib-treated CLL. This specimen consisted of PBMCs, obtained after 24 months of ibrutinib treatment. This TCR was recovered from a human donor with chronic lymphocytic leukemia.

As DNA, the CDR3 is TGTGCCAGCAGTTTAGCGGGCCACAGGGCAAACTATGGCTACACCTTC. Translating gives CASSLAGHRANYGYTF. This chain uses TRBV27 with TRBJ1-2; the D gene is possibly TRBD1 (6 bases). V was clipped by 2 bases and J by 2 bases, with 15 bases between them. CDR1 is MNHEY, CDR2 SMNVEV, per germline (reference sequence). This CDR3 region has 16 residues.